These 18 T cell receptor beta chains came from one sample sequenced in a study of OX40 agonist ivuxolimab in advanced cancers. The data were produced by immunoSEQ multiplex PCR, yet TCRdb's version contains in-frame clones alone and is incomplete. The data show about 92,000 clones, approximately 84% seen once. This sample comprised CD4+ or CD8+ T cells sorted from blood, obtained in a trial of the OX40 agonist ivuxolimab. The receptor source for this set is an adult with an advanced solid tumor such as melanoma, head and neck, liver or kidney cancer.

V gene TRBV4-1 combines with J gene TRBJ2-2; 11 bases agree with TRBD2. CDR1 and CDR2 (germline): MGHRA, YSYEKL. CDR3 length: 17 residues. Trimming at V came to 0 bases and at J to 7 bases, leaving 7 bases not matched to a gene. The CDR3, as DNA: TGCGCCAGCAGCCAAGAGTGGGTAGCGGGAGGGGTCGGGGAGCTGTTTTTT. Translating it yields CASSQEWVAGGVGELFF.

The rearrangement joins TRBV7-2 to TRBJ2-7, with D maybe TRBD1 (5 bases). V dropped 0 bases and J dropped 4 bases, with 19 bases sitting between them. CDR1 is SGHTA, CDR2 FQGNSA, per germline. The CDR3 consists of 17 residues. The CDR3 coding sequence is TGTGCCAGCAGCTTAGCGCAAGTGTATAGGGGCCCTTACGAGCAGTACTTC. Encoded protein: CASSLAQVYRGPYEQYF.

This clone was found once. The chain recombines TRBV5-1 with TRBJ2-3; 11 nucleotides align to TRBD2. J was trimmed by 6 bases and V by 4 bases; bases with no gene match: 10. The CDR3 sequence is 16 residues long. CDR1 SGHRS and CDR2 YFSETQ come from the germline V gene. The CDR3 loop reads CASSKTSGEAWDTQYF. DNA for the CDR3: TGCGCCAGCAGCAAGACTAGCGGGGAAGCCTGGGATACGCAGTATTTT.

CDR3 protein: CASGDQRDTEAFF. DNA of the CDR3: TGTGCCAGCGGGGACCAGAGGGACACTGAAGCTTTCTTT. The rearrangement joins TRBV6-5 to TRBJ1-1; D possibly corresponds to TRBD1 (5 bases). The CDR3 sequence is 13 residues long. V was trimmed by 8 bases and J by 3 bases, leaving 13 bases between them. The germline V gene has CDR1 MNHEY and CDR2 SVGAGI.

This clone was seen a few times. V usage is TRBV11-2 and J usage is TRBJ1-2; tentative D call: TRBD1 (6 bases). Germline V lookup: CDR1 SGHAT, CDR2 FQNNGV. The CDR3 is 11 amino acids. Trimming removed 5 bases from V and 6 bases from J, with 7 bases in between. This CDR3 is CASSPGDGYTF. DNA for the CDR3: TGTGCCAGCAGCCCAGGGGATGGCTACACCTTC.

The chain couples TRBV7-6 to TRBJ2-7; D is possibly TRBD2 (5 bases). V was pared by 5 bases and J by 2 bases, with 16 bases between. In germline, CDR1 is SGHVS, CDR2 FNYEAQ. CDR3 length equals 15 residues. The CDR3 DNA reads TGTGCCAGCAGCCCAAGACTACTAAATGCCTACGAGCAGTACTTC. The encoded protein is CASSPRLLNAYEQYF.

The V and J genes are TRBV6-5 and TRBJ1-2, with a possible D match to TRBD1 (5 bases). This CDR3 is 15 amino acids long. Trimming took off 4 bases at V and 4 bases at J, with 16 bases between the two ends. CDR1 MNHEY and CDR2 SVGAGI come from the germline V gene. The CDR3, as DNA: TGTGCCAGCAGTTTGCAGGGACGGCTCGGCTATGGCTACACCTTC. Translation gives CASSLQGRLGYGYTF.

V usage is TRBV6-6 and J usage is TRBJ2-7; D is unresolved. With 0 bases removed from V and 5 bases from J, the gap between germline ends came to 8 bases. The CDR3 spans 13 residues. Looked up from germline, CDR1 is MNHNY and CDR2 is SVGAGI (reference sequence). CDR3 sequence reads: CASSYSAGHEQYF. CDR3 bases: TGTGCCAGCAGTTACTCAGCTGGTCACGAGCAGTACTTC.

This clone has more than one count but fewer than ten. This chain links TRBV6-1 with TRBJ2-1; the D gene is possibly TRBD2 (5 bases). CDR3 length equals 14 residues. The V end lost 5 bases, the J end lost 9 bases, and 17 bases lay between the germline ends. CDR1 is MNHNS, CDR2 SASEGT, per germline. CDR3 loop: CASSSGLREGEQFF. The CDR3 DNA reads TGTGCCAGCAGTTCCGGGCTTCGGGAAGGTGAGCAGTTCTTC.

The gene calls are TRBV18 and TRBJ1-3; TRBD1 agrees at 8 bases. In germline, CDR1 is KGHSH, CDR2 LQKENI. Trimming at V came to 6 bases and at J to 0 bases, leaving 7 bases not matched to a gene. The CDR3 has 16 amino acids. The CDR3 bases are TGTGCCAGCTCCCCAGGGGGCCGGAACTCTGGAAACACCATATATTTT. Protein product: CASSPGGRNSGNTIYF.

J is TRBJ1-5 and V is TRBV28; 8 nucleotides agree with TRBD1. CDR1 and CDR2 (germline): MDHEN, SYDVKM. V shed 3 bases, J shed 4 bases, and the junction held 5 bases outside the gene matches. There are 15 residues in the CDR3. In DNA form, the CDR3 reads TGTGCCAGCAGTTTGGGGGGACAGGAAAATCAGCCCCAGCATTTT. Its protein product is CASSLGGQENQPQHF.

The chain links TRBV5-6 to TRBJ2-4; 10 positions agree with TRBD1. The CDR3 runs to 13 residues. Germline CDR1 SGHDT, CDR2 YYEEEE. V lost 4 bases and J lost 6; bases outside the gene matches: 1. The CDR3 is CASSGTGANIQYF. CDR3 in DNA: TGTGCCAGCAGCGGGACAGGGGCAAACATTCAGTACTTC.

V and J are TRBV6-5 and TRBJ1-2; TRBD1 might be the D (5 bases). The germline V gene encodes CDR1 MNHEY and CDR2 SVGAGI. This CDR3 region has 13 residues. V lost 8 bases, J lost 2 bases, and 12 bases lay in between. The CDR3 bases are TGTGCCAGCGGGGGGAAAATAAACTATGGCTACACCTTC. Its translation: CASGGKINYGYTF.

The chain is built from TRBV7-8 and TRBJ1-2, with TRBD1 matching over 9 bases. Germline V gene lookup returns CDR1 SGHVS and CDR2 FQNEAQ. The CDR3 has 13 amino acids. V lost 5 bases and J lost 4; bases outside the gene matches: 2. For the CDR3, the DNA is TGTGCCAGCAGCAAGACAGGGGGCTATGGCTACACCTTC. Translation: CASSKTGGYGYTF.

The chain uses TRBV30 and TRBJ1-1, with a possible D match to TRBD1 (6 bases). The V end lost 1 base, the J end lost 3 bases, and 15 bases lay between the germline ends. The CDR3 is 15 residues long. The germline gives CDR1 GTSNPN, CDR2 SVGIG (reference sequence). The CDR3 reads CAWSAGEGWDTEAFF. The CDR3 region has the DNA TGTGCCTGGAGTGCAGGGGAGGGGTGGGACACTGAAGCTTTCTTT.

As to this clone: Other DNA sequences in this sample translate to the same CDR3. The chain links TRBV5-1 to TRBJ2-7; 7 bases are a match to TRBD1. The CDR3 totals 13 residues. CDR1 is SGHRS, CDR2 YFSETQ, per germline. V lost 0 bases and J lost 4; bases outside the gene matches: 1. CDR3 sequence: CASSLEQGYEQYF. For the CDR3, the DNA is TGCGCCAGCAGCTTGGAACAGGGGTACGAGCAGTACTTC. The full variable domain, rest sourced from reference TRBV5-1 and TRBJ2-7, is KAGVTQTPRYLIKTRGQQVTLSCSPISGHRSVSWYQQTPGQGLQFLFEYFSETQRNKGNFPGRFSGRQFSNSRSEMNVSTLELGDSALYLCASSLEQGYEQYFGPGTRLTVT.

The chain is built from TRBV30 and TRBJ2-1, with D possibly matching TRBD1 (5 bases). The CDR3 is 15 residues long. Trimming took off 3 bases at V and 0 bases at J, with 12 bases between the two ends. Germline V gene sequence: CDR1 GTSNPN, CDR2 SVGIG (reference sequence). The CDR3 DNA reads as TGTGCCTGGAGCGGGCCAACAGGCTCCTACAATGAGCAGTTCTTC. It codes for CAWSGPTGSYNEQFF.

The rearrangement uses TRBV5-6 and TRBJ2-5; D not resolved. CDR1 and CDR2 from the germline V gene are SGHDT and YYEEEE. V was clipped by 4 bases and J by 5 bases, with 12 bases between them. CDR3 size: 13 residues. Written as DNA, the CDR3 is TGTGCCAGCAGCCCGCTGACCCGGGAGACCCAGTACTTC. It yields the protein CASSPLTRETQYF.